A single sample gave rise to the 10 T cell receptor beta chains below, sequenced in a study of blood T cell repertoires in COVID-19. Clones were sequenced by immunoSEQ multiplex PCR, and TCRdb holds only the in-frame ones, with some missing. The table includes 300,000 to 450,000 clones, about 90% detected once. The sequenced sample consisted of PBMCs or T cells enriched from blood (not recorded which). The source is a woman between 25 and 40 years old who had been exposed to COVID-19.

V gene TRBV3-1 (or the pseudogene TRBV3-2) combines with J gene TRBJ2-1; TRBD2 matches at 7 bases. Germline lookup yields CDR1 LGHDT and CDR2 YNNKEL (reference sequence). Trimming removed 7 bases from V and 0 bases from J; junction bases left unmatched: 6. The CDR3 runs to 15 residues. The CDR3: CASTRERGSYNEQFF. In nucleotides, the CDR3 is TGTGCCAGCACCCGCGAGCGGGGCTCCTACAATGAGCAGTTCTTC.

This clone came up once. The V call is TRBV30, the J call TRBJ2-1; 7 bases line up with TRBD2. Looked up from germline, CDR1 is GTSNPN and CDR2 is SVGIG (reference sequence). This CDR3 spans 14 amino acids. Trimming cost V 0 bases and J 7 bases; bases outside gene matches: 6. The CDR3 sequence is CAWSVQWGGNEQFF. In DNA, the CDR3 is TGTGCCTGGAGTGTACAGTGGGGGGGGAATGAGCAGTTCTTC.

The J gene is TRBJ1-6, the V gene TRBV28, with D unclear. The CDR3 spans 15 residues. In germline, CDR1 is MDHEN, CDR2 SYDVKM. Trimming took off 1 base at V and 9 bases at J, with 13 bases between the two ends. The CDR3 coding sequence is TGTGCCAGCAGTTTATACACCGGCGGTGGTTCACCCCTCCACTTT. Translation: CASSLYTGGGSPLHF.

The chain is built from TRBV7-6 and TRBJ2-7; D is perhaps TRBD2 (5 bases). The CDR3 runs 15 residues. V was pared by 5 bases and J by 1 base, with 15 bases between. CDR1 SGHVS and CDR2 FNYEAQ come from the germline V gene. The CDR3 loop is CASSPLSPGSYEQYF. Here the CDR3 DNA reads TGTGCCAGCAGCCCCCTCAGCCCGGGATCCTACGAGCAGTACTTC.

On this clone itself: Other DNA sequences from this sample encode an identical CDR3 as well. The chain is built from TRBV5-1 and TRBJ2-7, with TRBD2 matching over 7 bases. V lost 0 bases to trimming and J lost 0 bases; unmatched junction nucleotides: 3. This CDR3 is built from 15 residues. Per germline, CDR1 SGHRS and CDR2 YFSETQ. CDR3: CASSLAGGSSYEQYF. The CDR3, as DNA: TGCGCCAGCAGCTTGGCCGGGGGGTCCTCCTACGAGCAGTACTTC.

The chain uses TRBV7-9 and TRBJ1-4; 8 nucleotides line up with TRBD1. V lost 5 bases and J lost 0; bases outside the gene matches: 11. This CDR3 contains 18 residues. Germline CDR1 reads SEHNR; CDR2 reads FQNEAQ (reference sequence). The CDR3 DNA follows: TGTGCCAGCAGCCCCAGGGGGCAGTCGGTACCAACTAATGAAAAACTGTTTTTT. Protein: CASSPRGQSVPTNEKLFF.

The chain combines TRBV11-3 with TRBJ2-7; 7 bases are shared with TRBD1. CDR3 length: 14 amino acids. In germline, CDR1 is SGHNT, CDR2 YENEEA. Trimming cost V 3 bases and J 2 bases; bases outside gene matches: 4. The CDR3: CASSFDRVPYEQYF. DNA of the CDR3: TGTGCCAGCAGCTTCGACAGGGTTCCCTACGAGCAGTACTTC.

V is TRBV6-5 and J is TRBJ1-3; a weak D match, TRBD1 (6 bases). The CDR3 length is 11 residues. V lost 7 bases and J lost 9, with 10 bases in between. Germline V lookup: CDR1 MNHEY, CDR2 SVGAGI. The CDR3 loop reads CASTEGVTIYF. The CDR3 DNA is TGTGCCAGCACCGAGGGGGTCACCATATATTTT.

This chain links TRBV15 with TRBJ2-1; 12 bases match TRBD2. This CDR3 region has 14 residues. The germline V gene has CDR1 LNHNV and CDR2 YYDKDF (reference sequence). V was clipped by 8 bases and J by 4 bases; unmatched bases: 3. DNA for the CDR3: TGTGCCACCCTAGCGGGAGGGGTGTACAATGAGCAGTTCTTC. Residues: CATLAGGVYNEQFF.

This chain joins TRBV7-9 and TRBJ2-1; D perhaps matches TRBD2 (6 bases). CDR1 and CDR2 from the germline V gene are SEHNR and FQNEAQ (reference sequence). V shed 5 bases and J shed 5 bases, with 22 bases lying between them. This CDR3 has 17 amino acids. DNA for the CDR3: TGTGCCAGCAGCCACCTGGTGGGTCTAGCGCAAAACAATGAGCAGTTCTTC. This gives the protein CASSHLVGLAQNNEQFF.